The rows below give T cell receptor beta chains drawn from one sample of a study of T-cell reconstitution after alpha-beta-depleted transplantation in children. TCRdb recomputed calls from the PCR reads with MiXCR, one row per CDR3 protein. Here the sample spans around 130,000 distinct CDR3 sequences, around 9.8% being singletons. The sequences come from PBMCs, mostly from graft donor cells, collected 180 days after TCRalphabeta/CD19-depleted stem cell transplant. The receptors here all came from a girl less than two years old who had a stem cell transplant for combined immunodeficiency, so the T cells may come from the graft donor. Each CDR3 is given with its conserved first and last residue. Fields, in order: clone size, J gene, V gene, D gene, CDR3 protein, CDR3 DNA. A D gene is named only where the DNA matches it firmly. Part of the rows lack a size; the others show once, few, many or a class for expanded clones.

few TRBJ2-7 TRBV11-3 TRBD2 CASSRLAGSYEQYF TGTGCCAGCAGCCGACTAGCGGGTTCCTACGAGCAGTACTTC
many TRBJ2-5 TRBV5-6 . CASSRYTGSETQYF TGTGCCAGCAGTAGATATACAGGTTCGGAGACCCAGTACTTC
few TRBJ2-2 TRBV20-1 . CSAADAGTYNTGELFF TGCAGTGCAGCTGACGCTGGGACTTACAACACCGGGGAGCTGTTTTTT
few TRBJ2-2 TRBV7-3 TRBD1 CASSRRKSGQGNTGELFF TGTGCCAGCAGCCGAAGAAAGTCCGGACAGGGAAACACCGGGGAGCTGTTTTTT
. TRBJ1-1 TRBV11-2 TRBD1 CASSGGQGKVFMNTEAFF TGTGCCAGCAGCGGAGGACAGGGAAAGGTTTTTATGAACACTGAAGCTTTCTTT
many TRBJ2-3 TRBV10-3 . CAIGEPSRDTQYF TGTGCCATCGGAGAGCCCTCCAGGGATACGCAGTATTTT
. TRBJ2-1 TRBV7-8 . CASSLSRIGTNEQFF TGTGCCAGCAGCCTCTCTAGAATAGGGACCAATGAGCAGTTCTTC
few TRBJ2-3 TRBV5-1 TRBD1 CASSLTGALGYTQYF TGCGCCAGCAGCTTAACAGGGGCCCTTGGGTATACGCAGTATTTT
few TRBJ1-5 TRBV29-1 . CSVILNSAGQPQHF TGCAGCGTTATTTTAAACAGCGCAGGTCAGCCCCAGCATTTT
many TRBJ2-1 TRBV12-3/TRBV12-4 TRBD2 CASSLLAGGYNEQFF TGTGCCAGCAGTTTACTAGCGGGAGGCTACAATGAGCAGTTCTTC
. TRBJ1-1 TRBV28 . CASSPDGLPGSAGEMNTEAFF TGTGCCAGCAGTCCAGACGGCCTTCCAGGGTCGGCGGGGGAGATGAACACTGAAGCTTTCTTT
few TRBJ2-1 TRBV28 . CASSLIQGRNEQFF TGTGCCAGCAGTTTAATTCAGGGTAGGAATGAGCAGTTCTTC
many TRBJ2-7 TRBV6-2/TRBV6-3 TRBD1 CASSYWGQDEDEQYF TGTGCCAGCAGTTACTGGGGACAGGATGAAGACGAGCAGTACTTC
many TRBJ2-7 TRBV7-2 TRBD2 CASSFGAGGLSYEQYF TGTGCCAGCAGCTTCGGGGCGGGAGGGCTCTCCTACGAGCAGTACTTC
few TRBJ2-1 TRBV6-5 TRBD2 CASSYILAGNPNEQFF TGTGCCAGCAGTTATATTCTAGCGGGAAACCCCAATGAGCAGTTCTTC
. TRBJ1-1 TRBV12-3/TRBV12-4 . CASTSVQGNTEAFF TGTGCCAGCACCTCGGTACAGGGGAACACTGAAGCTTTCTTT
. TRBJ1-1 TRBV6-5 . CASSSLSMNTEAFF TGTGCCAGCAGTTCTCTCAGTATGAACACTGAAGCTTTCTTT